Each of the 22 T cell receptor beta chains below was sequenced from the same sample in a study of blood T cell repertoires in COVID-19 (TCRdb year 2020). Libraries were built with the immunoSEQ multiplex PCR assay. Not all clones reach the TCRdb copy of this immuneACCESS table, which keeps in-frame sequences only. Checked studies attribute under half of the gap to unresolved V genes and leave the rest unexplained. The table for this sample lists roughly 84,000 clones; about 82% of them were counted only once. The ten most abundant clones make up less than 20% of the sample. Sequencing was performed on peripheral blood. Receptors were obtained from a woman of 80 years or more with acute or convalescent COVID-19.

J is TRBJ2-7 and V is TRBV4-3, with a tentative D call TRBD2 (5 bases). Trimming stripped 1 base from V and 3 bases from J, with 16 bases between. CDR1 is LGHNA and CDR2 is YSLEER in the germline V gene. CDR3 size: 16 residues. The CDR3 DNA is TGCGCCAGCAGCCAAGGGCTAGCCGAAGCTCTCTACGAGCAGTACTTC. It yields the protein CASSQGLAEALYEQYF.

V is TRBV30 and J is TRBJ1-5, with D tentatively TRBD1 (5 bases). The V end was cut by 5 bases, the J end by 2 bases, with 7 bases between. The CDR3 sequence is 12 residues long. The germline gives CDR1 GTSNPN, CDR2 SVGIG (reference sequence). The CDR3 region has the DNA TGTGCCTGGGGGGGAGGCAATCAGCCCCAGCATTTT. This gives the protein CAWGGGNQPQHF.

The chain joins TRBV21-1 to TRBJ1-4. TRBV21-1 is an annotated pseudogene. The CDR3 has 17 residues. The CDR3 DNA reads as TGTGCCAGCAGCAAAGCGCACGGCCGGAGGGCTAATGAAAAACTGTTTTTT. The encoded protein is CASSKAHGRRANEKLFF.

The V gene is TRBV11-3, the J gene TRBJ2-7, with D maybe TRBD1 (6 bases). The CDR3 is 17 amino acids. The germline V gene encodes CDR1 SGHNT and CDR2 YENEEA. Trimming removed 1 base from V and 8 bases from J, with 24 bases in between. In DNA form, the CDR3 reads TGTGCCAGCAGCTTAGCTAGTCGGCCGGGACAAATTACGAAGCAGTACTTC. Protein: CASSLASRPGQITKQYF.

For the CDR3, the DNA is TGTGCCAGCAGTTTACTGGGGGGGAACACTGAAGCTTTCTTT. It encodes CASSLLGGNTEAFF. The chain carries TRBV27 and TRBJ1-1; D perhaps matches TRBD1 (5 bases). Trimming cost V 2 bases and J 1 base, with 8 bases left between them. The germline V gene encodes CDR1 MNHEY and CDR2 SMNVEV (reference sequence). This CDR3 has 14 residues.

CDR3 nucleotides: TGTGCCACCAGCAGGGACTTCACAGATACGCAGTATTTT. Protein product: CATSRDFTDTQYF. The V call is TRBV15, the J call TRBJ2-3; D possibly corresponds to TRBD2 (5 bases). The length of the CDR3 is 13 residues. Deletions cut 3 bases from V and 2 bases from J, with 6 bases between. From germline, CDR1 is LNHNV and CDR2 YYDKDF (reference sequence).

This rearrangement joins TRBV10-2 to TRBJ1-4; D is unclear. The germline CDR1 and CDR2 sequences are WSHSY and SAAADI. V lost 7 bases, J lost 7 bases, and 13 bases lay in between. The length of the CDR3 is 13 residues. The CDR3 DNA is TGCGCCAGCAAAGATCCGGCGGGTGAAAAACTGTTTTTT. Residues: CASKDPAGEKLFF.

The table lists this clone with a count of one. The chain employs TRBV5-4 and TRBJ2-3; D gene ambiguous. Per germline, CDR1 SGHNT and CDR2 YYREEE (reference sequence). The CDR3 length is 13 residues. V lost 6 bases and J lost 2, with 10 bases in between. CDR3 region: CASTSVFTDTQYF. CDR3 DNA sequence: TGTGCCAGCACTTCGGTATTCACAGATACGCAGTATTTT.

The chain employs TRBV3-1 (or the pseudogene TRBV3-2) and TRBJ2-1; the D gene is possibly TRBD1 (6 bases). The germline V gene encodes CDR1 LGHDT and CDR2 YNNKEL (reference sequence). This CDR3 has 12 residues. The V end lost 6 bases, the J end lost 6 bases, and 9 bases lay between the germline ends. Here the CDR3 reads CASRDSLNEQFF. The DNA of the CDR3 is TGTGCCAGCAGGGACAGTCTCAATGAGCAGTTCTTC.

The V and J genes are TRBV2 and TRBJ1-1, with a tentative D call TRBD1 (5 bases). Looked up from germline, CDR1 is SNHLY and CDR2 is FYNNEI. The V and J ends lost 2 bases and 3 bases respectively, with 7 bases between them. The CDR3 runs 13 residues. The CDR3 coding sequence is TGTGCCAGCAGTGAACAGGGCTACACTGAAGCTTTCTTT. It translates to CASSEQGYTEAFF. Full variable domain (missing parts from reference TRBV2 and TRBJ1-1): EPEVTQTPSHQVTQMGQEVILRCVPISNHLYFYWYRQILGQKVEFLVSFYNNEISEKSEIFDDQFSVERPDGSNFTLKIRSTKLEDSAMYFCASSEQGYTEAFFGQGTRLTVV.

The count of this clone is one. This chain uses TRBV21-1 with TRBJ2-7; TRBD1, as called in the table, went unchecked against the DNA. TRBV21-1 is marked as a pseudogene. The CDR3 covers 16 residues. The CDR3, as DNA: TGTGCCAGCAGCAAAAGGGCCGGGACAGGGTATTACGAGCAGTACTTC. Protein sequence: CASSKRAGTGYYEQYF.

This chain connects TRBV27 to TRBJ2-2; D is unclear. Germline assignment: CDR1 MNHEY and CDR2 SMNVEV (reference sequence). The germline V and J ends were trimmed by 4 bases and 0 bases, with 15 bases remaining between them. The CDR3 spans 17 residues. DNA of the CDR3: TGTGCCAGCAGTTCGCTTTATGGCAGCGCGAACACCGGGGAGCTGTTTTTT. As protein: CASSSLYGSANTGELFF.

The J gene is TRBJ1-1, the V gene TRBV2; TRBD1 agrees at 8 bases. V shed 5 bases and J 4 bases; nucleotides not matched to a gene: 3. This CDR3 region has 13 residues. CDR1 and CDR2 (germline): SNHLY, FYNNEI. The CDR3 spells CASSRTGSTEAFF. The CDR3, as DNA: TGTGCCAGCAGTCGGACAGGGTCCACTGAAGCTTTCTTT.

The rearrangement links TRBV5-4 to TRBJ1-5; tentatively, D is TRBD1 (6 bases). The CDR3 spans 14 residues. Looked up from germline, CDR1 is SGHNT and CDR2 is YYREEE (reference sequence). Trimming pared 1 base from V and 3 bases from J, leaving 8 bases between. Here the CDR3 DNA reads TGTGCCAGCAGCTTGCGGGGGGCCAATCAGCCCCAGCATTTT. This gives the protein CASSLRGANQPQHF.

The CDR3 region is CASSRQGTSGYTF. The CDR3 DNA sequence: TGTGCCAGCAGTAGACAGGGAACGTCGGGCTACACCTTC. The V call is TRBV2, the J call TRBJ1-2; 7 bases agree with TRBD1. CDR3 length: 13 residues. Germline assignment: CDR1 SNHLY and CDR2 FYNNEI. V dropped 5 bases and J dropped 8; count of bases not matched to a gene: 8.

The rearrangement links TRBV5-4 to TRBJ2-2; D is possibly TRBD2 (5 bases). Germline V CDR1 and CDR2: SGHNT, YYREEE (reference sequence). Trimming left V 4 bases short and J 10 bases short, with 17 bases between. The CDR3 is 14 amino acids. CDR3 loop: CASSPGESRKELFF. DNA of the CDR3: TGTGCCAGCAGCCCCGGGGAATCGCGCAAGGAGCTGTTTTTT.

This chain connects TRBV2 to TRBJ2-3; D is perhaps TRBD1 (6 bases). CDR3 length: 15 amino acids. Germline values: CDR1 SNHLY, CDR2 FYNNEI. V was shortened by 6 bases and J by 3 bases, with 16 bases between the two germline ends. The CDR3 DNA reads TGTGCCAGCAGCATACAGGGCAAGGCGACAGATACGCAGTATTTT. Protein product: CASSIQGKATDTQYF.

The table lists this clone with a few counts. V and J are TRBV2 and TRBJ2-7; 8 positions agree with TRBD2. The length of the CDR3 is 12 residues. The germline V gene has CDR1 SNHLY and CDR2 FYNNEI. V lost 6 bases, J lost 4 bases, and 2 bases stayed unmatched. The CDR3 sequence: CASRRGGYEQYF. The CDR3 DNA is TGTGCCAGCAGACGGGGGGGGTACGAGCAGTACTTC.

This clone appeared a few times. Written as DNA, the CDR3 is TGCGCCAGCAGCTTGATACAGGGGCCCTACAATGAGCAGTTCTTC. This gives the protein CASSLIQGPYNEQFF. The chain couples TRBV5-1 to TRBJ2-1; the match to TRBD1 covers 7 bases. V shed 1 base, J shed 2 bases, and the junction held 3 bases outside the gene matches. Germline lookup yields CDR1 SGHRS and CDR2 YFSETQ. There are 15 residues in the CDR3.

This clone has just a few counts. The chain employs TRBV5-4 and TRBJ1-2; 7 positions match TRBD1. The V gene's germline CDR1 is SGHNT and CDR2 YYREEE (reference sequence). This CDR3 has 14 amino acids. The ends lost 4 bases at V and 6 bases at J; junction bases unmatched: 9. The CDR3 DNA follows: TGTGCCAGCAGCCACCGCGACAGGGAAGATGGCTACACCTTC. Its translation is CASSHRDREDGYTF.

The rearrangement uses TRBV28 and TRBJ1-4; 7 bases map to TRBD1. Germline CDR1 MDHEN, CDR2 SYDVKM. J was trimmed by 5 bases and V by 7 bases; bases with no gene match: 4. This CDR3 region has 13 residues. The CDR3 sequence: CASNGQVNEKLFF. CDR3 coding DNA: TGTGCCAGCAACGGACAGGTGAATGAAAAACTGTTTTTT. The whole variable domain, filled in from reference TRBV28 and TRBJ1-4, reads DVKVTQSSRYLVKRTGEKVFLECVQDMDHENMFWYRQDPGLGLRLIYFSYDVKMKEKGDIPEGYSVSREKKERFSLILESASTNQTSMYLCASNGQVNEKLFFGSGTQLSVL.

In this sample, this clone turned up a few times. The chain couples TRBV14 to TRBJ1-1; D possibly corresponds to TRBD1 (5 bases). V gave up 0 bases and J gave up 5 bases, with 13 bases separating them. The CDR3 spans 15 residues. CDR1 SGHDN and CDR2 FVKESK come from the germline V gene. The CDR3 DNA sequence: TGTGCCAGCAGCCAAGAAGGCAGGGTTCGGACTGAAGCTTTCTTT. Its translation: CASSQEGRVRTEAFF.